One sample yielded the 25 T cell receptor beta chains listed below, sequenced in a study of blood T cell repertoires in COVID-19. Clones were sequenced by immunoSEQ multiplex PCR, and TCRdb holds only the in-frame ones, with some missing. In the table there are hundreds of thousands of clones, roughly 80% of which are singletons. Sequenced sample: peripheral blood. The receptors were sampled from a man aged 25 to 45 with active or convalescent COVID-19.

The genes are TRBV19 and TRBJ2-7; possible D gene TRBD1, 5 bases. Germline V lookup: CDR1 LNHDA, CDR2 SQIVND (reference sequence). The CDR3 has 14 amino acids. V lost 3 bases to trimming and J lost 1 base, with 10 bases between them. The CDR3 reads CASSMGPMSYEQYF. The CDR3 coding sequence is TGTGCCAGTAGTATGGGGCCGATGTCCTACGAGCAGTACTTC.

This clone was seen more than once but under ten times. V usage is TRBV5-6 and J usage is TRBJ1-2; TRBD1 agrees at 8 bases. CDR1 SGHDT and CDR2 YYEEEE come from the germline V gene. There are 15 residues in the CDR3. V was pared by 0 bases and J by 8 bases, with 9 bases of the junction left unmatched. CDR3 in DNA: TGTGCCAGCAGCTTGGCCCCGACAGGGGTTGGAGGCTACACCTTC. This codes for CASSLAPTGVGGYTF.

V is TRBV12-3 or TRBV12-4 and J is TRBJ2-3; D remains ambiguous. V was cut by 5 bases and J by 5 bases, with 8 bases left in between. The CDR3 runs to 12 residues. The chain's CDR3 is CASSLRRDTQYF. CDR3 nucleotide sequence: TGTGCCAGCAGTCTACGAAGAGATACGCAGTATTTT.

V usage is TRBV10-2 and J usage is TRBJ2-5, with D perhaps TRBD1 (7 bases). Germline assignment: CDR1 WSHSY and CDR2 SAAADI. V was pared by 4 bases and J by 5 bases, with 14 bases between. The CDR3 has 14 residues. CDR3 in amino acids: CASSVQGGLETQYF. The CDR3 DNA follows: TGCGCCAGCAGTGTTCAGGGGGGATTGGAGACCCAGTACTTC.

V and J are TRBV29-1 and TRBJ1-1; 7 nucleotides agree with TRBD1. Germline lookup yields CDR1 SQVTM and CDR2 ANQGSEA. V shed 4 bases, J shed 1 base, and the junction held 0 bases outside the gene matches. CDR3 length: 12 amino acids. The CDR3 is CSVGQGNTEAFF. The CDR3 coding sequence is TGCAGCGTTGGACAGGGGAACACTGAAGCTTTCTTT.

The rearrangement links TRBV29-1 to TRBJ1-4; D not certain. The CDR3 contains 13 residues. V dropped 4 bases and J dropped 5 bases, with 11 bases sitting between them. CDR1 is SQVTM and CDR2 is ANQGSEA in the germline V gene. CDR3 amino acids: CSVAARFNEKLFF. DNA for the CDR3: TGCAGCGTTGCGGCCAGGTTCAATGAAAAACTGTTTTTT. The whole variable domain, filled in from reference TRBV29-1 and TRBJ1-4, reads SAVISQKPSRDICQRGTSLTIQCQVDSQVTMMFWYRQQPGQSLTLIATANQGSEATYESGFVIDKFPISRPNLTFSTLTVSNMSPEDSSIYLCSVAARFNEKLFFGSGTQLSVL.

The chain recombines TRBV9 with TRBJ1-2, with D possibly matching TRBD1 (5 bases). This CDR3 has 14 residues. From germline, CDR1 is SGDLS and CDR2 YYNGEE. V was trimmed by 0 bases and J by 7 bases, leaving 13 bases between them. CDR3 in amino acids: CASSVDSGRGGYTF. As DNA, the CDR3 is TGTGCCAGCAGCGTAGATTCCGGAAGGGGTGGCTACACCTTC.

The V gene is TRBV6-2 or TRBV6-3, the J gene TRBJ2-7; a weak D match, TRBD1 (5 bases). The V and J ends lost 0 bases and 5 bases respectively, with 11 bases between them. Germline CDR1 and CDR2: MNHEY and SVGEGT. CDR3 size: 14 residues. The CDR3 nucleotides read TGTGCCAGCAGTTACTCGCTGGACAACCACGAGCAGTACTTC. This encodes CASSYSLDNHEQYF.

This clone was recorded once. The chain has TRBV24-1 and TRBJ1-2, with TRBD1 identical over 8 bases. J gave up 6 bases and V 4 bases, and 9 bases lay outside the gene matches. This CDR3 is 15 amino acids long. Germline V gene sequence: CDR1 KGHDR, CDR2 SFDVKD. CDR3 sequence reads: CATSDLDRGINGYTF. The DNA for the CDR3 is TGTGCCACCAGTGACCTTGACAGGGGCATCAATGGCTACACCTTC.

Here the CDR3 reads CASSFLTDTQYF. CDR3 coding DNA: TGTGCCAGCAGTTTCCTCACAGATACGCAGTATTTT. This chain joins TRBV27 and TRBJ2-3; D not resolved. The germline gives CDR1 MNHEY, CDR2 SMNVEV (reference sequence). The V end was cut by 3 bases, the J end by 2 bases, with 3 bases between. This CDR3 is built from 12 residues.

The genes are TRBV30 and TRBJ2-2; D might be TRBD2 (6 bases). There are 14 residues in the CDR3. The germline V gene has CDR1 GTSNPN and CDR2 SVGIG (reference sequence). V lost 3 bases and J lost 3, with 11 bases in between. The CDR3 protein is CAWRGGTHTGELFF. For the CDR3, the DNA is TGTGCCTGGAGGGGCGGGACTCACACCGGGGAGCTGTTTTTT.

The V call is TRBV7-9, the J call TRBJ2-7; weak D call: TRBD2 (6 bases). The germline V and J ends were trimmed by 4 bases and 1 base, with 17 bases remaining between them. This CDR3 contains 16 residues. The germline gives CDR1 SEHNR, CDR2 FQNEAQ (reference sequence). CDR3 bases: TGTGCCAGCAGCTCTTGGACGGGAGTGGAATCCTACGAGCAGTACTTC. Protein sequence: CASSSWTGVESYEQYF.

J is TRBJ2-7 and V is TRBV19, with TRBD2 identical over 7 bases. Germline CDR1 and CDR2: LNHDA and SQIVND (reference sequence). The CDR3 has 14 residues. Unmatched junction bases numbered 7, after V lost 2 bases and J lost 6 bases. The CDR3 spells CASSIRGGSAEQYF. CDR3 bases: TGTGCCAGTAGTATACGCGGGGGATCGGCCGAGCAGTACTTC.

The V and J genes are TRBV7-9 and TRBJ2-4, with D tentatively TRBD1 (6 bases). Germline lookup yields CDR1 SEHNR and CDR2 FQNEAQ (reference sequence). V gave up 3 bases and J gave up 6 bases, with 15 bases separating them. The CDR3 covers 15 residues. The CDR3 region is CASSFWARGINIQYF. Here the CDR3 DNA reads TGTGCCAGCAGCTTTTGGGCCAGGGGAATAAACATTCAGTACTTC.

CDR3: CASSLGGQGHQPQHF. The CDR3 DNA follows: TGTGCCAGCAGCTTAGGGGGACAGGGGCATCAGCCCCAGCATTTT. The chain joins TRBV13 to TRBJ1-5; 10 bases match TRBD1. Trimming at V came to 0 bases and at J to 5 bases, leaving 1 base not matched to a gene. The CDR3 has 15 residues. Germline loops: CDR1 PRHDT, CDR2 FYEKMQ (reference sequence).

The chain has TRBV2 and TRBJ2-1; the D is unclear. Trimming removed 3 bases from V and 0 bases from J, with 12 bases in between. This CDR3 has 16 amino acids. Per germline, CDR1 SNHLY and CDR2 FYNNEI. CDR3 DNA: TGTGCCAGCAGTGACCCCCTCAGAAGCTCCTACAATGAGCAGTTCTTC. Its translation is CASSDPLRSSYNEQFF.

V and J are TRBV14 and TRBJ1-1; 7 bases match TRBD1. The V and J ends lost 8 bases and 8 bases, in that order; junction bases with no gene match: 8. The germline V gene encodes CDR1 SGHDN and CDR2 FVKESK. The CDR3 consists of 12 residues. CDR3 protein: CASGRDRTEAFF. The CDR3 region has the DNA TGTGCCAGCGGCCGGGACAGAACAGAAGCTTTCTTT.

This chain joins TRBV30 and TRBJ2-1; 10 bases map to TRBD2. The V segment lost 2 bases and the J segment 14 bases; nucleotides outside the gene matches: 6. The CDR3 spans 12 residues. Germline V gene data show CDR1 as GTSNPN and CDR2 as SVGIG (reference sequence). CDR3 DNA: TGTGCCTGGAGTTCCCTAGCGGGAGTCGAGTTCTTC. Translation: CAWSSLAGVEFF.

CDR3 protein: CASSLDRRETQYF. The CDR3 DNA follows: TGTGCCAGCAGTCTTGACAGGCGCGAGACCCAGTACTTC. The rearrangement uses TRBV12-3 or TRBV12-4 and TRBJ2-5, with D possibly being TRBD1 (6 bases). The CDR3 runs to 13 residues. V was shortened by 5 bases and J by 5 bases, with 12 bases between the two germline ends.

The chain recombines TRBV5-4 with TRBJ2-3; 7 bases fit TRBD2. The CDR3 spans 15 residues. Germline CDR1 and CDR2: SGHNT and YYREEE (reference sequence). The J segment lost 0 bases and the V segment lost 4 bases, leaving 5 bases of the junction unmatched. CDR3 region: CASSRGVPSTDTQYF. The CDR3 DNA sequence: TGTGCCAGCAGCCGGGGGGTCCCTAGCACAGATACGCAGTATTTT.

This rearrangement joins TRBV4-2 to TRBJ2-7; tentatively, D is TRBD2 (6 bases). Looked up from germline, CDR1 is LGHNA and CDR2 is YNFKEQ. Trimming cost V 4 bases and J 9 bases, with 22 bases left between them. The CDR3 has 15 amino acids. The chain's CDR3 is CASSRGEPRLGGQYF. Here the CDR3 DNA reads TGTGCCAGCAGCCGCGGGGAACCCCGCTTGGGCGGGCAGTACTTC.

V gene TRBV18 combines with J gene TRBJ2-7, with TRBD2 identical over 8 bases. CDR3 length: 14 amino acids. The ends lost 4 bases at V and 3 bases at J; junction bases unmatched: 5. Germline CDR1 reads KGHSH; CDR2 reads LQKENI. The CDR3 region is CASSLTSGIYEQYF. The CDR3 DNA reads TGTGCCAGCTCACTCACTAGCGGTATCTACGAGCAGTACTTC.

CDR3 residues: CASSDGGASYGYTF. The CDR3 DNA reads as TGTGCCAGCAGTGATGGTGGGGCGTCCTATGGCTACACCTTC. The J gene is TRBJ1-2, the V gene TRBV25-1, with TRBD1 as a possible D gene (5 bases). Germline CDR1 is MGHDK and CDR2 is SYGVNS. Trimming stripped 3 bases from V and 4 bases from J, with 12 bases between. This CDR3 spans 14 amino acids.

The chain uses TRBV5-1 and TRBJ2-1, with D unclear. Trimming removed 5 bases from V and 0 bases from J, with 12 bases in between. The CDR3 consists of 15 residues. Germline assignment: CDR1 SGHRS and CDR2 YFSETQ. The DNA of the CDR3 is TGCGCCAGCAGTTTTGCCTACTCCTCCTACAATGAGCAGTTCTTC. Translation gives CASSFAYSSYNEQFF.

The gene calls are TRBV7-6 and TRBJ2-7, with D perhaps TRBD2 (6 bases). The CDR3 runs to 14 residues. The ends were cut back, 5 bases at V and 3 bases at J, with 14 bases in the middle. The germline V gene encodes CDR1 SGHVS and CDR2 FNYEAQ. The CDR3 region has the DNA TGTGCCAGCAGCACGACGGTGGGGGGCTACGAGCAGTACTTC. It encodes CASSTTVGGYEQYF.